This entry lists 18 T cell receptor beta chains sequenced from one sample in a study of vaccination and CD4 T cells after COVID-19 (dated by TCRdb to between 2021 and 2024). What this sample's treatment or condition label stands for: approximately 11-day PBMC culture with coronavirus spike peptide pools or control peptides (ViraFEST assay). These receptors' targets are unknown. Library generation was performed with PCR. For sequencing, an Illumina iSeq 100 was employed. At the Johns Hopkins FTIC core, DNA from the cultured CD4+ T cells underwent TCR sequencing with the Oncomine TCR Beta short-read assay. In-frame beta chains were kept once TCRdb had trimmed the public reads at Q25 with fastp and called clones with MiXCR. All rows with the same CDR3 protein become a single entry with the most common DNA and genes. The sample profile shows under 15,000 distinct CDR3 sequences; 40% to 55% of them were found once. About 8.2% of the sample goes to the ten largest clones.

Sequencing was performed on CD4+ T cells from blood, cultured in vitro, taken after SARS-CoV-2 vaccination. All receptors come from a human donor who had recovered from COVID-19.

The V gene is TRBV11-2, the J gene TRBJ1-6; possibly TRBD1 for D (5 bases). Trimming took 1 base from V and 4 from J, leaving 8 bases between them. The CDR3 length is 15 residues. The germline V gene encodes CDR1 SGHAT and CDR2 FQNNGV. The CDR3 nucleotides are TGTGCCAGCAGCTTAGCGGGGGTGTATAATTCACCCCTCCACTTT. It yields the protein CASSLAGVYNSPLHF.

This clonotype is medium-sized in the sample. At one end, the junction sequence differs from germline, possibly due to a read error. The chain recombines TRBV5-5 with TRBJ1-6, with TRBD1 as a possible D gene (5 bases). The CDR3 runs to 15 residues. CDR1 is SGHKS, CDR2 YYEKEE, per germline (reference sequence). DNA of the CDR3: TGTGCCAGCAGTTTGGGAAGGGGAGGCAATTCACCCCTCCACTTT. This translates into CASSLGRGGNSPLHF.

This clonotype was seen a handful of times. The chain carries TRBV19 and TRBJ2-6, with D perhaps matching TRBD1 (6 bases). Germline CDR1 is LNHDA and CDR2 is SQIVND (reference sequence). The CDR3 is 15 amino acids. V gave up 6 bases and J gave up 0 bases, with 9 bases separating them. CDR3 sequence reads: CASRDRRSGANVLTF. The DNA for the CDR3 is TGTGCCAGTAGAGACAGGCGCTCTGGGGCCAACGTCCTGACTTTC.

With regard to this clonotype: At one boundary the junction diverges from the germline segment, which might be a read error. V gene TRBV15 combines with J gene TRBJ2-1; 15 bases agree with TRBD2. Germline assignment: CDR1 LNHNV and CDR2 YYDKDF (reference sequence). The length of the CDR3 is 19 residues. In DNA form, the CDR3 reads TGTGCCACCAGCAACGGAGGGACTAGCGGGAGGTCCCCCTACAATAAGCAGTTCTTC. Encoded protein: CATSNGGTSGRSPYNKQFF.

This chain links TRBV30 with TRBJ2-1; possible D gene TRBD2, 6 bases. CDR3 length: 14 residues. The germline V gene has CDR1 GTSNPN and CDR2 SVGIG (reference sequence). V was cut by 1 base and J by 8 bases, with 15 bases left in between. In DNA form, the CDR3 reads TGTGCCTGGAGTGGTAGACTAGTTCGTGATGAGCAGTTCTTC. It encodes CAWSGRLVRDEQFF. Drawing the rest from reference TRBV30 and TRBJ2-1, the complete variable domain is SQTIHQWPATLVQPVGSPLSLECTVEGTSNPNLYWYRQAAGRGLQLLFYSVGIGQISSEVPQNLSASRPQDRQFILSSKKLLLSDSGFYLCAWSGRLVRDEQFFGPGTRLTVL.

Points on this clonotype: Its ends do not fully match the called genes, so a read error is possible. The CDR3 spells CAWSVGGTVTGELLF. The CDR3 DNA follows: TGTGCCTGGAGTGTAGGCGGGACAGTCACCGGGGAGCTGCTTTTT. The chain combines TRBV30 with TRBJ2-2; the D gene is possibly TRBD1 (7 bases). The CDR3 sequence is 15 residues long. Germline V gives CDR1 GTSNPN, CDR2 SVGIG (reference sequence).

This clonotype has more than one count but fewer than ten. The V call is TRBV18, the J call TRBJ2-5; tentatively, D is TRBD1 (6 bases). Germline loops: CDR1 KGHSH, CDR2 LQKENI. This CDR3 region has 13 residues. Trimming pared 6 bases from V and 3 bases from J, leaving 11 bases between. In DNA form, the CDR3 reads TGTGCCAGCTCCAAGGACAGAAAAGAGACCCAGTACTTC. It translates to CASSKDRKETQYF.

This clonotype occurred a few times. This chain uses TRBV7-2 with TRBJ2-5; the D is unclear. V gave up 6 bases and J gave up 5 bases, with 7 bases separating them. Germline V gene sequence: CDR1 SGHTA, CDR2 FQGNSA. CDR3 length: 11 amino acids. CDR3 coding DNA: TGTGCCAGCAGGGGTACGGAGACCCAGTACTTC. Encoded protein: CASRGTETQYF.

This clonotype showed up just a few times. The J gene is TRBJ2-3, the V gene TRBV7-9; D unresolved. V was pared by 6 bases and J by 1 base, with 8 bases between. Germline V gene sequence: CDR1 SEHNR, CDR2 FQNEAQ (reference sequence). This CDR3 has 13 residues. As DNA, the CDR3 is TGTGCCAGCAGTCCGGCTGGCACAGATACGCAGTATTTT. Translation: CASSPAGTDTQYF.

V is TRBV14 and J is TRBJ2-3; possibly TRBD1 for D (6 bases). The CDR3 has 16 amino acids. Looked up from germline, CDR1 is SGHDN and CDR2 is FVKESK. V lost 8 bases to trimming and J lost 4 bases, with 22 bases between them. The CDR3 DNA is TGTGCCAGCGGCCCATCGGGGTTGGGGGCCGCAGATACGCAGTATTTT. Amino acid sequence: CASGPSGLGAADTQYF.

The chain employs TRBV6-1 and TRBJ2-7; 8 bases are a match to TRBD1. The ends lost 8 bases at V and 4 bases at J; junction bases unmatched: 7. This CDR3 has 13 residues. The germline V gene has CDR1 MNHNS and CDR2 SASEGT. The CDR3 is CASGMTGDYEQYF. In DNA form, the CDR3 reads TGTGCCAGCGGAATGACAGGGGATTACGAGCAGTACTTC.

This chain connects TRBV4-1 to TRBJ1-5, with a possible D match to TRBD1 (5 bases). V was clipped by 1 base and J by 4 bases, with 11 bases between them. The CDR3 length is 15 residues. Germline V gene data show CDR1 as MGHRA and CDR2 as YSYEKL. The chain's CDR3 is CASSQGAQVNQPQHF. DNA for the CDR3: TGCGCCAGCAGCCAAGGGGCACAGGTAAATCAGCCCCAGCATTTT.

The CDR3: CASSPSLARSTEAFF. In DNA form, the CDR3 reads TGTGCCAGCAGCCCAAGCCTGGCTCGTAGCACTGAAGCTTTCTTT. The J gene is TRBJ1-1, the V gene TRBV7-9; D is uncertain. With 5 bases removed from V and 4 bases from J, the gap between germline ends came to 17 bases. The CDR3 has 15 amino acids. In germline, CDR1 is SEHNR, CDR2 FQNEAQ (reference sequence).

The chain couples TRBV18 to TRBJ2-2, with D tentatively TRBD1 (5 bases). Trimming pared 1 base from V and 0 bases from J, leaving 6 bases between. The CDR3 is made up of 15 amino acids. Per the germline V gene, CDR1 is KGHSH and CDR2 is LQKENI. The DNA for the CDR3 is TGTGCCAGCTCACCACGGGGCGCGAACACCGGGGAGCTGTTTTTT. This sequence encodes CASSPRGANTGELFF.

By sample fraction, this clonotype is large (0.1 to 1%). The chain combines TRBV7-2 with TRBJ1-1; 7 bases map to TRBD1. The CDR3 length is 13 residues. The ends lost 5 bases at V and 7 bases at J; junction bases unmatched: 7. Per the germline V gene, CDR1 is SGHTA and CDR2 is FQGNSA. The CDR3 nucleotides read TGTGCCAGCAGCCCCGACAGGGTGGGTGAAGCTTTCTTT. Its protein product is CASSPDRVGEAFF. Complete variable domain (other parts from reference TRBV7-2 and TRBJ1-1): GAGVSQSPSNKVTEKGKDVELRCDPISGHTALYWYRQSLGQGLEFLIYFQGNSAPDKSGLPSDRFSAERTGGSVSTLTIQRTQQEDSAVYLCASSPDRVGEAFFGQGTRLTVV.

This clonotype was picked up a small number of times. The CDR3 sequence: CRPTSGRTQRGNEQFF. The CDR3, as DNA: TGCAGGCCCACTAGCGGGAGGACTCAACGAGGCAATGAGCAGTTCTTC. This sequence joins TRBV20-1 and TRBJ2-1; 12 bases align to TRBD2. Per germline, CDR1 DFQATT and CDR2 SNEGSKA (reference sequence). This CDR3 has 16 residues.

The chain has TRBV10-3 and TRBJ2-2, with D unresolved. The CDR3 is 11 amino acids. With 4 bases removed from V and 5 bases from J, the gap between germline ends came to 2 bases. The germline gives CDR1 ENHRY, CDR2 SYGVKD. CDR3 region: CAISGTGELFF. The CDR3 DNA follows: TGTGCCATCAGTGGGACCGGGGAGCTGTTTTTT.

The CDR3 reads CSALGGTSGRAEQFF. The CDR3 DNA is TGCAGTGCTTTGGGTGGGACTAGCGGGAGGGCTGAGCAGTTCTTC. The chain is built from TRBV20-1 and TRBJ2-1; 16 nucleotides match TRBD2. After removal of 5 bases from V and 9 bases from J, the junction contained 7 bases not matched to a gene. Looked up from germline, CDR1 is DFQATT and CDR2 is SNEGSKA (reference sequence). CDR3 length equals 15 residues.